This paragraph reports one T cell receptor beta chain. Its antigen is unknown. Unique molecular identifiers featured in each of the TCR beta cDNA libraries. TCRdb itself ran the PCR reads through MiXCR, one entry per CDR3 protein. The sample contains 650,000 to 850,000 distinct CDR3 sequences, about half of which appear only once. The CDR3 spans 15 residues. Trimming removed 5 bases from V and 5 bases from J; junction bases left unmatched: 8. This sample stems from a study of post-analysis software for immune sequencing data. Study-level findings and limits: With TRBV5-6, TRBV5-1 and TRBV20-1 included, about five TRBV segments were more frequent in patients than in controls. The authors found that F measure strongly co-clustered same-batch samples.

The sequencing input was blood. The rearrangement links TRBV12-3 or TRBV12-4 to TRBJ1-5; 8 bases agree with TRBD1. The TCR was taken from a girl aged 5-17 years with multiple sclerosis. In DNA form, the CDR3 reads TGTGCCAGCAGTCCCGGACAGGGTTTAGATCAGCCCCAGCATTTT. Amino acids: CASSPGQGLDQPQHF.